Sequencing of this TCR beta chain was carried out in a study of blood T cells in healthy people across ages. The authors ran a second PCR of about 6 to 11 cycles using a sample-barcoded 5' primer and a J-beta primer mix. All cDNA molecules were each tagged by a template-switch adaptor with 12 random nucleotides. TCRdb re-called the 5' RACE reads through MiXCR, storing one row per CDR3 protein. The table has approximately 810,000 distinct CDR3 sequences, 29% seen once. Each donor's blood draw was approximately 10 milliliters of peripheral blood. Whenever a sample was processed, at least 6 million PBMCs were isolated. Total RNA extracted from each sample amounted to at least 5 micrograms. CDR1 is MNHNS and CDR2 is SASEGT in the germline V gene. V trimming: 6 bases; J trimming: 5 bases; junction bases outside the gene matches: 7. The CDR3 runs to 15 residues.

This receptor was obtained from a woman older than 75 in good health. The chain links TRBV6-1 to TRBJ2-1; 10 bases line up with TRBD2. The sequenced sample was blood. The DNA for the CDR3 is TGTGCCAGCAGGTTAGCGGGGGGCCGACACAATGAGCAGTTCTTC. Its translation: CASRLAGGRHNEQFF.